These 24 T cell receptor beta chains came from one sample sequenced in a study of prognosis after radiotherapy for stage I lung cancer. Amplification of the TCR beta CDR3 (from genomic DNA) was done by two-round multiplex PCR. Amplification during the initial PCR round employed primers specific to each TRBV and TRBJ gene. MiXCR, applied by TCRdb to the multiplex PCR reads, yields one record per CDR3 protein. The table includes approximately 30,000 distinct CDR3 sequences, less than 40% detected once. The sequencing used PBMCs, collected before or after stereotactic body radiation therapy (not recorded which). The receptors stem from a donor at least 50 years old with non-small cell lung cancer.

The rearrangement joins TRBV6-5 to TRBJ2-7, with 7 bases fitting TRBD2. With 0 bases clipped from V and 3 bases from J, the junction kept 5 bases outside the gene matches. This CDR3 region has 15 residues. Germline loops: CDR1 MNHEY, CDR2 SVGAGI. CDR3 bases: TGTGCCAGCAGTTACTCGTTATCGGGAGGCTACGAGCAGTACTTC. This codes for CASSYSLSGGYEQYF.

There are many counts of this clonotype. V is TRBV19 and J is TRBJ2-2; D perhaps matches TRBD1 (5 bases). The V and J ends lost 8 bases and 9 bases respectively, with 25 bases between them. This CDR3 comprises 16 residues. CDR1 is LNHDA, CDR2 SQIVND, per germline (reference sequence). The CDR3 sequence: CASCNKLAGRQRELFF. DNA of the CDR3: TGTGCCAGTTGCAATAAGCTGGCAGGGCGACAGCGGGAGCTGTTTTTT.

The rearrangement uses TRBV20-1 and TRBJ2-3; D is tentatively TRBD1 or TRBD2 (5 bases each). Germline V gene data show CDR1 as DFQATT and CDR2 as SNEGSKA (reference sequence). There are 17 residues in the CDR3. The germline V and J ends were trimmed by 0 bases and 6 bases, with 22 bases remaining between them. CDR3 bases: TGCAGTGCTAGAGACCCCATGGGGCTGGGGGACCCGGATACGCAGTATTTT. Translated, it gives CSARDPMGLGDPDTQYF.

Points on this clonotype: Since a far larger clone is one base different, this is likely a read error. The chain recombines TRBV6-8 with TRBJ1-2; 8 nucleotides match TRBD1. The CDR3 is 17 residues long. The germline V gene has CDR1 MNHGY and CDR2 SAAAGT. In DNA form, the CDR3 reads TGTGCCAGCAGTTACTCGCGCAGGGGGCTAAGTAGTTCTGGCTGCACCTTC. Protein sequence: CASSYSRRGLSSSGCTF.

This clonotype came up many times. V and J are TRBV11-2 and TRBJ2-1; TRBD2 agrees at 10 bases. J was trimmed by 4 bases and V by 5 bases; bases with no gene match: 5. CDR1 is SGHAT, CDR2 FQNNGV, per germline. The CDR3 is made up of 15 amino acids. CDR3 sequence: CASSEAGGPYNEQFF. The CDR3 DNA reads TGTGCCAGCAGCGAAGCGGGAGGGCCATACAATGAGCAGTTCTTC.

Many counts were recorded for this clonotype. The chain combines TRBV30 with TRBJ1-2; weak D call: TRBD1 (5 bases). CDR1 is GTSNPN, CDR2 SVGIG, per germline (reference sequence). V gave up 5 bases and J gave up 0 bases, with 19 bases separating them. The CDR3 has 16 residues. CDR3 sequence reads: CAWVRDPLGANYGYTF. The CDR3 nucleotides read TGTGCCTGGGTCCGGGACCCCCTTGGAGCTAACTATGGCTACACCTTC. The full variable domain, rest sourced from reference TRBV30 and TRBJ1-2, is SQTIHQWPATLVQPVGSPLSLECTVEGTSNPNLYWYRQAAGRGLQLLFYSVGIGQISSEVPQNLSASRPQDRQFILSSKKLLLSDSGFYLCAWVRDPLGANYGYTFGSGTRLTVV.

This chain uses TRBV11-2 with TRBJ2-2; 7 bases are shared with TRBD2. J lost 6 bases, V lost 2 bases, and 9 bases had no gene match. CDR1 is SGHAT and CDR2 is FQNNGV in the germline V gene. The length of the CDR3 is 16 residues. The CDR3 loop reads CASSLRLLAYPGELFF. The CDR3 DNA follows: TGTGCCAGCAGCTTAAGGCTACTAGCGTATCCCGGGGAGCTGTTTTTT.

This clonotype appeared many times. The V gene is TRBV12-3 or TRBV12-4, the J gene TRBJ1-1; a weak D match, TRBD1 (5 bases). V dropped 7 bases and J dropped 7 bases, with 19 bases sitting between them. The CDR3 runs to 14 residues. The CDR3 DNA follows: TGTGCCAGCACCATTTCCGGGGCCGGGAGTGAAGCTTTCTTT. Amino acids: CASTISGAGSEAFF.

This clonotype occurred once. This may stem from a read error, because a much larger clone lies one nucleotide away. This chain joins TRBV7-9 and TRBJ2-5; 9 bases line up with TRBD1. Germline assignment: CDR1 SEHNR and CDR2 FQNEAQ (reference sequence). V was clipped by 4 bases and J by 8 bases; unmatched bases: 17. This CDR3 is built from 17 residues. The CDR3 region is CASSSTARDRVRDTQYF. The CDR3 region has the DNA TGTGCCAGCAGCTCTACCGCCCGGGACAGGGTACGAGATACCCAGTACTTC.

At least ten counts were recorded for this clonotype. V gene TRBV6-5 combines with J gene TRBJ2-6, with a weak D call TRBD1 (6 bases). The V and J ends lost 1 base and 10 bases respectively, with 11 bases between them. There are 14 residues in the CDR3. The germline gives CDR1 MNHEY, CDR2 SVGAGI. DNA for the CDR3: TGTGCCAGCAGTTACTTAGGACAGAGTAACGTCCTGACTTTC. This translates into CASSYLGQSNVLTF.

This clonotype is medium-sized within its sample. The chain links TRBV28 to TRBJ1-5; D not certain. There are 15 residues in the CDR3. Trimming took 3 bases from V and 7 from J, leaving 16 bases between them. The germline V gene has CDR1 MDHEN and CDR2 SYDVKM. The CDR3 coding sequence is TGTGCCAGCAGTTTTCTCTCTTCGGGCGGGCAGCCCCAGCATTTT. Residues: CASSFLSSGGQPQHF. Using reference TRBV28 and TRBJ1-5 for the parts outside the CDR3, the full variable domain is DVKVTQSSRYLVKRTGEKVFLECVQDMDHENMFWYRQDPGLGLRLIYFSYDVKMKEKGDIPEGYSVSREKKERFSLILESASTNQTSMYLCASSFLSSGGQPQHFGDGTRLSIL.

In this sample, this clonotype turned up many times. The rearrangement uses TRBV20-1 and TRBJ2-2; D is possibly TRBD2 (5 bases). The ends were cut back, 3 bases at V and 4 bases at J, with 12 bases in the middle. The CDR3 sequence is 14 residues long. The germline V gene has CDR1 DFQATT and CDR2 SNEGSKA (reference sequence). The CDR3, as DNA: TGCAGTGCTAGGCGGGTTCGAGGCACCGGGGAGCTGTTTTTT. Translation gives CSARRVRGTGELFF.

This clonotype was detected many times. This rearrangement joins TRBV20-1 to TRBJ2-7, with no clear D. V lost 2 bases and J 3 bases, leaving 5 bases between the germline ends. The germline V gene has CDR1 DFQATT and CDR2 SNEGSKA (reference sequence). The CDR3 has 11 residues. CDR3 sequence reads: CSARQIYEQYF. CDR3 bases: TGCAGTGCTAGACAGATCTACGAGCAGTACTTC.

There are many counts of this clonotype. The chain couples TRBV4-2 to TRBJ1-4; D unresolved. Germline CDR1 is LGHNA and CDR2 is YNFKEQ. CDR3 length equals 13 residues. Trimming removed 2 bases at V and 8 bases at J, with 9 bases between. The CDR3 is CASSQRAGEKLFF. As DNA, the CDR3 is TGTGCCAGCAGCCAACGGGCGGGGGAAAAACTGTTTTTT.

This clonotype was picked up many times. This sequence joins TRBV27 and TRBJ2-3; 10 bases agree with TRBD2. The CDR3 is 16 amino acids. Germline V CDR1 and CDR2: MNHEY, SMNVEV (reference sequence). Trimming at V came to 3 bases and at J to 0 bases, leaving 3 bases not matched to a gene. CDR3 nucleotides: TGTGCCAGCAGTTTTCTACTAGCGGGGAGCACAGATACGCAGTATTTT. This translates into CASSFLLAGSTDTQYF.

The chain has TRBV7-3 and TRBJ2-7, with D tentatively TRBD1 (6 bases). Trimming shortened V by 5 bases and J by 1 base, and 21 bases separated the two germline ends. This CDR3 is built from 17 residues. Germline V lookup: CDR1 SGHTA, CDR2 FQGTGA. Written as DNA, the CDR3 is TGTGCCAGCAGCCTGTCCTACTGGGACATAGCGTCCTACGAGCAGTACTTC. Translation gives CASSLSYWDIASYEQYF.

On this clonotype itself: A far larger clone lies a single base away; this is likely a read error. This chain joins TRBV6-8 and TRBJ2-3; tentative D call: TRBD2 (5 bases). There are 17 residues in the CDR3. CDR1 is MNHGY and CDR2 is SAAAGT in the germline V gene. The CDR3 DNA is TGTGCCAGCGGTTACTTTCCTCGGACTCTGAACACAGATACGCAGTATTTT. Amino acid sequence: CASGYFPRTLNTDTQYF.

With respect to this clonotype: A far larger clone is only one base removed, so a read error is likely. The CDR3 sequence is CASSEVGDGQARCYTF. The CDR3 DNA follows: TGTGCCAGCAGTGAAGTAGGCGATGGACAGGCCAGGTGCTACACCTTC. V is TRBV28 and J is TRBJ1-2; 7 nucleotides line up with TRBD1. The CDR3 totals 16 residues. After removal of 5 bases from V and 9 bases from J, the junction contained 18 bases not matched to a gene. Germline V CDR1 and CDR2: MDHEN, SYDVKM.

This chain uses TRBV18 with TRBJ2-7; TRBD2 aligns across 9 bases. Germline assignment: CDR1 KGHSH and CDR2 LQKENI. CDR3 length: 16 amino acids. V lost 2 bases to trimming and J lost 6 bases; unmatched junction nucleotides: 11. The CDR3 loop is CASSPVSSGTRGEQYF. CDR3 sequence (DNA): TGTGCCAGCTCACCAGTCTCTAGCGGGACTCGAGGCGAGCAGTACTTC.

Judged by abundance, this clonotype is medium-sized. V usage is TRBV27 and J usage is TRBJ2-1, with 7 bases lining up with TRBD2. The germline gives CDR1 MNHEY, CDR2 SMNVEV (reference sequence). This CDR3 has 12 amino acids. J gave up 9 bases and V 4 bases, and 3 bases lay outside the gene matches. In DNA, the CDR3 is TGTGCCAGCAGTTATGGGGGGGGTGAGCAGTTCTTC. The encoded protein is CASSYGGGEQFF.

In its sample, this clonotype was seen many times. The chain has TRBV6-1 and TRBJ2-7; perhaps TRBD1 as D (6 bases). V was pared by 6 bases and J by 0 bases, with 9 bases between. The CDR3 loop spans 13 amino acids. Germline CDR1 and CDR2: MNHNS and SASEGT. The CDR3 coding sequence is TGTGCCAGCAGGAGCAGGGGCTCCTACGAGCAGTACTTC. Its protein product is CASRSRGSYEQYF.

This clonotype was picked up many times. The chain links TRBV5-8 to TRBJ2-5, with D hard to call. Between the trimmed V and J ends, which lost 5 bases and 2 bases, there was a span of 13 bases. Looked up from germline, CDR1 is SGHTS and CDR2 is YDEGEE. This CDR3 contains 14 residues. The CDR3 protein is CASSSAPGQETQYF. The CDR3 DNA follows: TGTGCCAGCAGTTCCGCTCCGGGTCAAGAGACCCAGTACTTC.

The sample holds many counts of this clonotype. V usage is TRBV28 and J usage is TRBJ1-4, with 7 bases aligning to TRBD1. The CDR3 runs 13 residues. Trimming cost V 10 bases and J 8 bases; bases outside gene matches: 10. The V gene's germline CDR1 is MDHEN and CDR2 SYDVKM. DNA for the CDR3: TGTGCCACCTCACAGGGGTCTGGGGAAAAACTGTTTTTT. Protein product: CATSQGSGEKLFF. The variable domain in full, completed from reference TRBV28 and TRBJ1-4, reads DVKVTQSSRYLVKRTGEKVFLECVQDMDHENMFWYRQDPGLGLRLIYFSYDVKMKEKGDIPEGYSVSREKKERFSLILESASTNQTSMYLCATSQGSGEKLFFGSGTQLSVL.

This clonotype has a count of ten or more. The rearrangement uses TRBV12-3 or TRBV12-4 and TRBJ1-2; 7 nucleotides match TRBD1. Trimming at V came to 3 bases and at J to 2 bases, leaving 12 bases not matched to a gene. The CDR3 runs to 17 residues. CDR3 sequence (DNA): TGTGCCAGCAGTTTCAACCGACAGGGAATTGCAAACTATGGCTACACCTTC. Its protein is CASSFNRQGIANYGYTF.